The present T cell receptor (beta chain) was sequenced within a study of blood T cell repertoires in COVID-19. TCRdb's table, derived via immunoSEQ multiplex PCR, lists solely in-frame clones and lacks some. The sample holds a few hundred thousand clones; 65% to 90% are singletons and the top ten take under 8.5%. Germline-derived CDR1 and CDR2 are SEHNR and FQNEAQ (reference sequence). With 4 bases removed from V and 4 bases from J, the gap between germline ends came to 14 bases. The CDR3 has 15 amino acids. Sequencing was carried out using peripheral blood. This chain connects TRBV7-9 to TRBJ2-1; the D gene is possibly TRBD1 (6 bases). The TCR originated in a woman aged 55-70 years with COVID-19, enrolled during active disease. In DNA, the CDR3 is TGTGCCAGCAGCTCCCCCGTGCAGGGGTACAATGAGCAGTTCTTC. Translated, it gives CASSSPVQGYNEQFF.